This TCR beta chain derives from a study of cytomegalovirus exposure and HLA in healthy donors. General study findings and limits: The dataset shows that most TCR sequences were rare, while some public TCRs occurred in many donors. The study labeled fewer than 200 TCR beta chains cytomegalovirus-associated. Reports state that TCR beta sequences accurately predicted most subjects' HLA-A and HLA-B alleles.

The J segment lost 5 bases and the V segment lost 5 bases, leaving 7 bases of the junction unmatched. There are 14 residues in the CDR3. CDR1 is MNHNS, CDR2 SASEGT, per germline. It was with 60 Vbeta and 13 Jbeta primers that the PCR ran. Produced via immunoSEQ multiplex PCR; TCRdb's table is partial and in-frame only. The data contain approximately 160,000 clones, approximately 81% of them singletons. Details on this clone: Antigen: not known.

This TCR was recovered from a man aged 18 to 30 in good health and CMV-seronegative. The chain uses TRBV6-1 and TRBJ1-2, with 8 bases fitting TRBD1. The sequenced sample consisted of PBMCs. This chain's CDR3 is CASSSTQGAYGYTF. CDR3 sequence (DNA): TGTGCCAGCAGTTCCACGCAGGGGGCTTATGGCTACACCTTC.